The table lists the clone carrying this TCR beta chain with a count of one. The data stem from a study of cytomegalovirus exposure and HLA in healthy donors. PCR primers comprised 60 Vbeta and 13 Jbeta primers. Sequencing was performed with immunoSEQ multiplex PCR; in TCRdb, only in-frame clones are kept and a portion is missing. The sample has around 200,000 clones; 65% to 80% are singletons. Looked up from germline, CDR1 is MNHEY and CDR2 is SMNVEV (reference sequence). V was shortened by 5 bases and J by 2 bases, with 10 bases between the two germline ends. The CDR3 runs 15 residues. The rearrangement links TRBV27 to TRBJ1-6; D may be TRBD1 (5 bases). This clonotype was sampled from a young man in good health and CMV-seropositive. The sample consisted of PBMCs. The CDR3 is CASSPTGPYNSPLHF. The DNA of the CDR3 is TGTGCCAGCAGTCCAACAGGCCCCTATAATTCACCCCTCCACTTT.